These T cell receptor beta chains were read from a single sample in a study of blood T cell repertoires in COVID-19. The repertoire was sequenced with immunoSEQ multiplex PCR; TCRdb's copy has only in-frame clones and lacks some. The table includes roughly 100,000 clones, 84% detected once. The sample was peripheral blood. All receptors come from a man aged 55 to 70 with acute or convalescent COVID-19. Each CDR3 is given with its conserved first and last residue. The order of the fields is clone size, D gene, CDR3 length, J gene, V gene, CDR3 protein, CDR3 DNA. A D gene is named only where the DNA matches it firmly. Clone size is shown for a subset of rows, as once, few, many or a class of expanded clone.

>NA|TRBD1|18|TRBJ1-2|TRBV18
CASSPRGQGASINYGYTF
TGTGCCAGCTCACCGAGGGGACAGGGGGCTAGTATAAACTATGGCTACACCTTC
>NA|NA|14|TRBJ2-1|TRBV11-2
CASSLVISYNEQFF
TGTGCCAGCAGCTTAGTCATCTCCTACAATGAGCAGTTCTTC
>NA|NA|12|TRBJ2-7|TRBV5-6
CASSVTRDEQYF
TGTGCCAGCAGCGTAACTAGAGACGAGCAGTACTTC
>many|NA|12|TRBJ2-7|TRBV3-1/TRBV3-2
CASSRRGAEQYF
TGTGCCAGCAGCCGCAGGGGCGCCGAGCAGTACTTC
>NA|NA|14|TRBJ2-2|TRBV24-1
CATSSSGLTGELFF
TGTGCCACCAGCTCAAGTGGGCTCACCGGGGAGCTGTTTTTT
>NA|NA|17|TRBJ2-1|TRBV5-1
CASSLVNASSSYNEQFF
TGCGCCAGCAGCTTGGTGAATGCTAGCTCATCCTACAATGAGCAGTTCTTC
>once|NA|17|TRBJ1-2|TRBV11-2
CASSLDQFGGLFYGYTF
TGTGCCAGCAGCTTAGATCAGTTCGGGGGTCTCTTCTATGGCTACACCTTC
>NA|NA|15|TRBJ2-3|TRBV6-5
CASSLDGITTDTQYF
TGTGCCAGCAGCCTCGACGGGATCACGACAGATACGCAGTATTTT
>NA|TRBD1|13|TRBJ1-2|TRBV12-3/TRBV12-4
CASSTTGADGYTF
TGTGCCAGCAGCACCACAGGGGCGGATGGCTACACCTTC
>NA|TRBD1|15|TRBJ1-4|TRBV5-1
CASSDGQGMNEKLFF
TGCGCCAGCAGCGACGGACAGGGGATGAATGAAAAACTGTTTTTT
>NA|NA|14|TRBJ2-7|TRBV27
CASSTRGSSYEQYF
TGTGCCAGCAGTACCCGGGGTAGCTCCTACGAGCAGTACTTC
>NA|TRBD1|13|TRBJ1-1|TRBV30
CAQSQGRKTEAFF
TGTGCCCAATCACAGGGGCGGAAGACTGAAGCTTTCTTT
>once|NA|14|TRBJ1-1|TRBV4-3
CASSPEGLDSEAFF
TGCGCCAGCAGCCCGGAAGGGCTGGACTCTGAAGCTTTCTTT
>NA|NA|11|TRBJ1-1|TRBV19
CASSVYNEAFF
TGTGCCAGTAGTGTGTACAATGAAGCTTTCTTT
>NA|TRBD1|14|TRBJ1-3|TRBV19
CASTSTGVGNTIYF
TGTGCCAGTACCTCGACAGGGGTAGGAAACACCATATATTTT
>NA|TRBD1|17|TRBJ1-1|TRBV19
CASSARDRGRVSTEAFF
TGTGCCAGTAGTGCACGGGACAGGGGGCGCGTGAGCACTGAAGCTTTCTTT
>NA|NA|16|TRBJ2-3|TRBV27
CASSSRPLDGTDTQYF
TGTGCCAGCAGTTCCAGGCCCCTCGATGGGACAGATACGCAGTATTTT
>NA|NA|14|TRBJ1-5|TRBV5-1
CASSLVAGNQPQHF
TGCGCCAGCAGCTTGGTGGCAGGTAATCAGCCCCAGCATTTT
>NA|NA|13|TRBJ1-5|TRBV30
CAWSGQGGQPQHF
TGTGCCTGGAGTGGGCAGGGAGGACAGCCCCAGCATTTT
>NA|NA|12|TRBJ2-5|TRBV19
CASSTGRETQYF
TGTGCCAGTAGTACGGGTCGGGAAACCCAGTACTTC
>NA|NA|14|TRBJ1-1|TRBV4-1
CASSQEGGVTEAFF
TGCGCCAGCAGCCAAGAGGGGGGAGTAACTGAAGCTTTCTTT
>NA|TRBD2|16|TRBJ2-1|TRBV11-3
CASSHRLAGLYNEQFF
TGTGCCAGCAGCCATCGACTAGCGGGACTCTACAATGAGCAGTTCTTC
>NA|NA|14|TRBJ1-5|TRBV5-5
CASSLAAGDQPQHF
TGTGCCAGCAGCTTGGCGGCAGGGGATCAGCCCCAGCATTTT
>NA|NA|14|TRBJ1-2|TRBV7-9
CASSLRTENYGYTF
TGTGCCAGCAGCTTAAGGACAGAGAACTATGGCTACACCTTC
>once|NA|14|TRBJ1-2|TRBV2
CASSEEGRGYGYTF
TGTGCCAGCAGTGAAGAGGGGCGCGGCTATGGCTACACCTTC
>NA|NA|16|TRBJ1-3|TRBV18
CASSPSPPGTGNTIYF
TGTGCCAGCTCACCCTCTCCTCCAGGGACTGGAAACACCATATATTTT
>few|NA|12|TRBJ1-6|TRBV27
CASSFTARPLHF
TGTGCCAGCAGTTTCACCGCCCGGCCCCTCCACTTT
>NA|NA|15|TRBJ1-5|TRBV28
CASRFTGNSNQPQHF
TGTGCCAGCAGATTCACAGGGAATAGCAATCAGCCCCAGCATTTT
>once|TRBD2|16|TRBJ2-1|TRBV2
CASSEEAGANYNEQFF
TGTGCCAGCAGTGAGGAGGCGGGAGCGAATTACAATGAGCAGTTCTTC
>few|NA|14|TRBJ2-6|TRBV18
CASSPGSGANVLTF
TGTGCCAGCTCACCCGGCTCTGGGGCCAACGTCCTGACTTTC
>NA|TRBD1|17|TRBJ1-1|TRBV10-2
CASSDRLAGQGRTEAFF
TGCGCCAGCAGTGACCGGCTAGCGGGACAGGGGCGCACTGAAGCTTTCTTT
>NA|TRBD1|16|TRBJ2-1|TRBV6-5
CASSYSSQRGGFGQFF
TGTGCCAGCAGTTACTCGAGTCAGAGAGGGGGCTTTGGGCAGTTCTTC
>NA|NA|14|TRBJ1-4|TRBV2
CASSRTESDEKLFF
TGTGCCAGCAGTAGGACAGAATCGGATGAAAAACTGTTTTTT
>NA|TRBD1|15|TRBJ1-1|TRBV2
CASSRGQGAFSEAFF
TGTGCCAGCAGTCGTGGACAGGGGGCTTTCTCTGAAGCTTTCTTT
>NA|TRBD1|13|TRBJ1-1|TRBV30
CAWSRQGDTEAFF
TGTGCCTGGAGTCGACAGGGGGACACTGAAGCTTTCTTT
>NA|TRBD1|16|TRBJ1-4|TRBV3-1/TRBV3-2
CASSQTGQATNEKLFF
TGTGCCAGCAGCCAAACGGGACAGGCAACTAATGAAAAACTGTTTTTT
>few|TRBD1|13|TRBJ1-1|TRBV2
CASSLTGVAEAFF
TGTGCCAGCAGTCTAACAGGGGTAGCGGAAGCTTTCTTT
>NA|NA|15|TRBJ2-2|TRBV5-1
CASSRRGADTGELFF
TGCGCCAGCAGCCGTCGGGGGGCAGACACCGGGGAGCTGTTTTTT
>NA|TRBD2|14|TRBJ2-1|TRBV5-1
CASSIGTSNNEQFF
TGCGCCAGCAGCATCGGGACTAGCAACAATGAGCAGTTCTTC
>NA|TRBD2|14|TRBJ2-5|TRBV5-1
CASSPGRAGETQYF
TGCGCCAGCAGCCCGGGGAGGGCCGGGGAGACCCAGTACTTC
>NA|NA|16|TRBJ2-5|TRBV6-5
CASSYSRDITQETQYF
TGTGCCAGCAGTTACTCTCGGGACATAACCCAAGAGACCCAGTACTTC
>NA|TRBD1|15|TRBJ1-2|TRBV27
CASSPAGQGAVGYTF
TGTGCCAGCAGCCCAGCGGGACAGGGGGCCGTTGGCTACACCTTC
>NA|NA|16|TRBJ1-1|TRBV2
CASGRRQERRHTEAFF
TGTGCCAGCGGACGGAGACAGGAGAGGCGGCATACTGAAGCTTTCTTT
>NA|NA|17|TRBJ1-4|TRBV5-1
CASSLEFGQTFNEKLFF
TGCGCCAGCAGCTTGGAATTTGGACAGACCTTTAATGAAAAACTGTTTTTT
>NA|TRBD1|14|TRBJ1-2|TRBV28
CASRPTGGNYGYTF
TGTGCCAGCAGGCCTACAGGGGGAAACTATGGCTACACCTTC
>NA|TRBD2|17|TRBJ2-5|TRBV3-1/TRBV3-2
CASSQDQTSGAEETQYF
TGTGCCAGCAGCCAAGATCAGACTAGCGGGGCTGAAGAGACCCAGTACTTC
>NA|TRBD1|13|TRBJ2-5|TRBV29-1
CSGRDRERGTQYF
TGCAGCGGCCGGGACAGGGAACGCGGGACCCAGTACTTC
>NA|TRBD1|16|TRBJ2-5|TRBV24-1
CATSAGTGVISETQYF
TGTGCCACCAGTGCCGGGACAGGGGTGATTTCGGAGACCCAGTACTTC
>NA|TRBD1|13|TRBJ1-1|TRBV2
CASRVQGVAEAFF
TGTGCCAGCAGGGTACAGGGGGTCGCTGAAGCTTTCTTT
>NA|TRBD2|14|TRBJ2-5|TRBV7-8
CASTTRDYGQTQYF
TGTGCCAGCACTACCCGGGACTATGGGCAGACCCAGTACTTC
>NA|NA|15|TRBJ1-5|TRBV7-8
CASSLDRTSNQPQHF
TGTGCCAGCAGCCTAGACAGGACCAGCAATCAGCCCCAGCATTTT
>NA|NA|16|TRBJ2-1|TRBV19
CASSSEGWPSYNEQFF
TGTGCCAGTAGTAGTGAGGGCTGGCCATCTTACAATGAGCAGTTCTTC
>NA|NA|15|TRBJ1-4|TRBV5-4
CASSFRGATNEKLFF
TGTGCCAGCAGCTTTCGGGGGGCCACTAATGAAAAACTGTTTTTT
>NA|TRBD2|14|TRBJ2-3|TRBV11-3
CASSLGLEGDTQYF
TGTGCCAGCAGCCTGGGACTAGAGGGGGATACGCAGTATTTT